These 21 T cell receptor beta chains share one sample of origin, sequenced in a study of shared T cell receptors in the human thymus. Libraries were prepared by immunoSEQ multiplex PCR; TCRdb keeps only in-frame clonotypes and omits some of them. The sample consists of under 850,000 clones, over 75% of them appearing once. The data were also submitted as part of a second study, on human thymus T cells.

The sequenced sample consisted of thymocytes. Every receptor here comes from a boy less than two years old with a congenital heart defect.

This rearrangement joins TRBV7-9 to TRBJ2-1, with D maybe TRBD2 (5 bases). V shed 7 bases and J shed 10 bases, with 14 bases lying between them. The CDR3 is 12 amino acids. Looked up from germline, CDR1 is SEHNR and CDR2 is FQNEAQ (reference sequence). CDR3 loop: CASTKREKEQFF. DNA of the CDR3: TGTGCCAGCACCAAAAGGGAGAAGGAGCAGTTCTTC.

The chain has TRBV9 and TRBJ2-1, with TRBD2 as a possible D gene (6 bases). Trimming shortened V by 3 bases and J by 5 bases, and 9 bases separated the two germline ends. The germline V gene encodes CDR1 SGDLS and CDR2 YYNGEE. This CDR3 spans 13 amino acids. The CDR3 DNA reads TGTGCCAGCAGCGAGAGGACTAACAATGAGCAGTTCTTC. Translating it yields CASSERTNNEQFF.

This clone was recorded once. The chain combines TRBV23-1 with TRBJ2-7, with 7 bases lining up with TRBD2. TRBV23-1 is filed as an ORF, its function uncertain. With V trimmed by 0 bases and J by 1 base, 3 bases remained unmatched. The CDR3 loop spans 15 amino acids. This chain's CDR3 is CASSQSGGGSYEQYF. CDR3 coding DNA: TGCGCCAGCAGTCAATCGGGGGGAGGGTCCTACGAGCAGTACTTC.

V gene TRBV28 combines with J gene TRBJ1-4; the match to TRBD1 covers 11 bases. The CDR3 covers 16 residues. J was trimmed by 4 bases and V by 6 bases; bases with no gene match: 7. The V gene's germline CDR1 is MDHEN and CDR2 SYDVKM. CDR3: CASSSPGQGVNEKLFF. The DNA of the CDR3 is TGTGCCAGCAGCTCTCCGGGACAGGGGGTTAATGAAAAACTGTTTTTT.

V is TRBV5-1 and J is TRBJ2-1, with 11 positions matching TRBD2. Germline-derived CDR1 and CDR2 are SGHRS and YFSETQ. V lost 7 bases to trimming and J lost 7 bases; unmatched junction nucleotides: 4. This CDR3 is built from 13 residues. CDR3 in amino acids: CASRLAGINEQFF. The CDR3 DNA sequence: TGCGCCAGCCGACTAGCGGGAATAAATGAGCAGTTCTTC.

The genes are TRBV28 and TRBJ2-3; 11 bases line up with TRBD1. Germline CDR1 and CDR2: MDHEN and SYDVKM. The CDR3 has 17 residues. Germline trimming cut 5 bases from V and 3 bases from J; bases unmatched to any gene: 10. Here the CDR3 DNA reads TGTGCCAGCAGTCCAAACCGCGGGACAGGGGGGACAGATACGCAGTATTTT. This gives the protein CASSPNRGTGGTDTQYF.

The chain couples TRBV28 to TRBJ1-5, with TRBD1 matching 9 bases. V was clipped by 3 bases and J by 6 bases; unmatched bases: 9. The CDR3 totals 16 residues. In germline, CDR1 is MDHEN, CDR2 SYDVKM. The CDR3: CASSFSGQGLAQPQHF. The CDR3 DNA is TGTGCCAGCAGTTTCTCCGGACAGGGGTTGGCTCAGCCCCAGCATTTT.

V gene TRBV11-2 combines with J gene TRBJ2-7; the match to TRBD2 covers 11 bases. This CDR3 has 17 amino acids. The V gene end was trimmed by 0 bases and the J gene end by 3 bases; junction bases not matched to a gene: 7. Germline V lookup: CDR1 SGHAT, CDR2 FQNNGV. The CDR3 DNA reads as TGTGCCAGCAGCTTAGATCCGTCGGGGACTAGCGGCTACGAGCAGTACTTC. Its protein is CASSLDPSGTSGYEQYF.

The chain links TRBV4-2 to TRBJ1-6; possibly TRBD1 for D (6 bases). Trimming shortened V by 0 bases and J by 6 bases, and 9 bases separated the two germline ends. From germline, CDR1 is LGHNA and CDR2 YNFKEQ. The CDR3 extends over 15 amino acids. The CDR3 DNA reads TGTGCCAGCAGCCAAGATGGCAGGGGTAATTCACCCCTCCACTTT. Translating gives CASSQDGRGNSPLHF.

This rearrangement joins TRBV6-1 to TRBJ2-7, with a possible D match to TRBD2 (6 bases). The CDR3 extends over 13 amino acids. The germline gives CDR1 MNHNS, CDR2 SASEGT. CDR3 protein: CAGGGNLTYEQYF. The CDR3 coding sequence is TGTGCGGGAGGCGGGAACCTTACCTACGAGCAGTACTTC.

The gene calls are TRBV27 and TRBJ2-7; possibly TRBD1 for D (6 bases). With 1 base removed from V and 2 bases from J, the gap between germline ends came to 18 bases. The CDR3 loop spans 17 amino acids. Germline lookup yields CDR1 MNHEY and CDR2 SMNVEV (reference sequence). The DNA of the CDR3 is TGTGCCAGCAGTTTATACCACGGCAGGGGCCTAACCTACGAGCAGTACTTC. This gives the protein CASSLYHGRGLTYEQYF.

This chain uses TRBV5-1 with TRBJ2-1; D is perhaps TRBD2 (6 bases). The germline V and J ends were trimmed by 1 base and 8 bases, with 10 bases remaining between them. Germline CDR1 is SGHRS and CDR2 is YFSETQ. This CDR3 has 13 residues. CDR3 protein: CASSLSGHDEQFF. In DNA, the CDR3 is TGCGCCAGCAGCTTGAGCGGGCACGATGAGCAGTTCTTC.

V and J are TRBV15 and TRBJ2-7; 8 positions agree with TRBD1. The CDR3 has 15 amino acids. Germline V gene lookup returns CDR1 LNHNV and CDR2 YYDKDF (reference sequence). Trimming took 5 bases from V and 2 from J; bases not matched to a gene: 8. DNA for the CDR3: TGTGCCACCAGCCATGGCCAGGGGGCTCCCTACGAGCAGTACTTC. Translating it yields CATSHGQGAPYEQYF.

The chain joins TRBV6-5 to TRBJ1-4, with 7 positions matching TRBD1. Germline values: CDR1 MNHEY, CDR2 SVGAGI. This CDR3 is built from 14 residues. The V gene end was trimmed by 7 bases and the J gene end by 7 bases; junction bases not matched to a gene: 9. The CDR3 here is CASNKGAPGEKLFF. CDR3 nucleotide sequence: TGTGCCAGCAACAAGGGGGCGCCAGGTGAAAAACTGTTTTTT.

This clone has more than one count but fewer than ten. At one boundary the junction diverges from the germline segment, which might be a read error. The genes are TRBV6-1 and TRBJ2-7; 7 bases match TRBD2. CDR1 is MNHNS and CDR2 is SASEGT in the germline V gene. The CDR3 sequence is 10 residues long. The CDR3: CATSCYEQYF. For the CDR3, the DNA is TGCGCGACTAGCTGCTACGAGCAGTACTTC.

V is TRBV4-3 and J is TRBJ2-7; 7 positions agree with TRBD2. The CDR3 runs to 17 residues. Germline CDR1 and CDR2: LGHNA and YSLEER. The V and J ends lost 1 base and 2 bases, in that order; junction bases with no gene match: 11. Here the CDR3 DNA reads TGCGCCAGCAGCCAAGGATGGAGGCAAGGACTAGCCTACGAGCAGTACTTC. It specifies CASSQGWRQGLAYEQYF.

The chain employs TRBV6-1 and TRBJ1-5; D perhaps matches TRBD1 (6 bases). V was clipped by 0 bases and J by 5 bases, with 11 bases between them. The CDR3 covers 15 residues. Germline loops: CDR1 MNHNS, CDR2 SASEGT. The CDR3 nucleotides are TGTGCCAGCAGTGAAGCTGGGGGGGGCGATCAGCCCCAGCATTTT. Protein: CASSEAGGGDQPQHF.

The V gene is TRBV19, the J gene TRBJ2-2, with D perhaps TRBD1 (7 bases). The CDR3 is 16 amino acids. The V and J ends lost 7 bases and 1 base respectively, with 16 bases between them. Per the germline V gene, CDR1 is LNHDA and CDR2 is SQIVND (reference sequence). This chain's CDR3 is CASKGAGTVNTGELFF. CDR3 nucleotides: TGTGCCAGTAAAGGGGCGGGGACAGTGAACACCGGGGAGCTGTTTTTT.

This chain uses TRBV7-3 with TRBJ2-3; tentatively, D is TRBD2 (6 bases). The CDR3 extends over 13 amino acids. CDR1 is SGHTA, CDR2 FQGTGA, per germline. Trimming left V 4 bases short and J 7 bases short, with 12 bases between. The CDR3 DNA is TGTGCCAGCAGCTCGCGGGATGCCAATACGCAGTATTTT. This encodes CASSSRDANTQYF. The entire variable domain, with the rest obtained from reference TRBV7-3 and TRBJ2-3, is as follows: GAGVSQTPSNKVTEKGKYVELRCDPISGHTALYWYRQSLGQGPEFLIYFQGTGAADDSGLPNDRFFAVRPEGSVSTLKIQRTERGDSAVYLCASSSRDANTQYFGPGTRLTVL.

Written as DNA, the CDR3 is TGTGCCAGCAGCGTGGCAGCGGGAGGCACAGATACGCAGTATTTT. Its protein product is CASSVAAGGTDTQYF. V is TRBV9 and J is TRBJ2-3, with 8 bases lining up with TRBD2. The junction had 3 bases not matched to a gene; V was cut back by 2 bases and J by 1 base. CDR1 is SGDLS and CDR2 is YYNGEE in the germline V gene. The CDR3 is 15 amino acids.

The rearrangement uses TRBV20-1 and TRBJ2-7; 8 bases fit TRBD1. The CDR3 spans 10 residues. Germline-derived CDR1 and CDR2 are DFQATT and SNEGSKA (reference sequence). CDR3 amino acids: CSSRGREQYF. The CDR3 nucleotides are TGCAGCAGCAGGGGGCGCGAGCAGTACTTC.